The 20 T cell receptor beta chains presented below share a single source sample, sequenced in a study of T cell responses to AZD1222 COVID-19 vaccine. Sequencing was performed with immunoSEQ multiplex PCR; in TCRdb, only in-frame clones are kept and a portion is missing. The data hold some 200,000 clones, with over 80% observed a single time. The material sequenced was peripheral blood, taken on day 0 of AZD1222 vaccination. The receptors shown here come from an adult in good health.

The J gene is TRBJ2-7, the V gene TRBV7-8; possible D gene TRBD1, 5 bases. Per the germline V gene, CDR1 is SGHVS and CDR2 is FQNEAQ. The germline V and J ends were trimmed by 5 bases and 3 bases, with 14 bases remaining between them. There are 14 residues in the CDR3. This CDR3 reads CASSAAHDSYEQYF. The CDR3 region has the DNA TGTGCCAGCAGCGCCGCCCACGACAGCTACGAGCAGTACTTC.

This chain's CDR3 is CASSSNPYREQYF. The CDR3 coding sequence is TGTGCCAGCAGCTCTAACCCCTATCGTGAGCAGTACTTC. The rearrangement uses TRBV5-6 and TRBJ2-7; D is ambiguous. Germline loops: CDR1 SGHDT, CDR2 YYEEEE. V lost 3 bases and J lost 7, with 14 bases in between. CDR3 length equals 13 residues. Combining the CDR3 with reference TRBV5-6 and TRBJ2-7 gives the whole variable domain DAGVTQSPTHLIKTRGQQVTLRCSPKSGHDTVSWYQQALGQGPQFIFQYYEEEERQRGNFPDRFSGHQFPNYSSELNVNALLLGDSALYLCASSSNPYREQYFGPGTRLTVT.

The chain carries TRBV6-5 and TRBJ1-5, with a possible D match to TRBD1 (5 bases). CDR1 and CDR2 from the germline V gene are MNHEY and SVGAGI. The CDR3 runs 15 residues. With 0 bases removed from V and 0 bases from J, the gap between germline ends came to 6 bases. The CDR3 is CASSYSDSSNQPQHF. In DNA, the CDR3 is TGTGCCAGCAGTTACTCCGACAGTAGCAATCAGCCCCAGCATTTT.

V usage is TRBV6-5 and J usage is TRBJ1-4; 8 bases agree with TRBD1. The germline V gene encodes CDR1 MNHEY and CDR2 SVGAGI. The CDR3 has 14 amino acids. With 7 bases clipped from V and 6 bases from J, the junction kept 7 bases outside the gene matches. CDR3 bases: TGTGCCAGCATGAACTCGGACAGGGATGAAAAACTGTTTTTT. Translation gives CASMNSDRDEKLFF.

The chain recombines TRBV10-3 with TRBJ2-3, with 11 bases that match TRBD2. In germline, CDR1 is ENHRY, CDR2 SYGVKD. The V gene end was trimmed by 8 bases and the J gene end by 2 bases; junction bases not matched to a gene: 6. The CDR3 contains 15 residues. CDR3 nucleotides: TGTGCCATCGGAAAACTAGCGGGAGTCACAGATACGCAGTATTTT. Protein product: CAIGKLAGVTDTQYF.

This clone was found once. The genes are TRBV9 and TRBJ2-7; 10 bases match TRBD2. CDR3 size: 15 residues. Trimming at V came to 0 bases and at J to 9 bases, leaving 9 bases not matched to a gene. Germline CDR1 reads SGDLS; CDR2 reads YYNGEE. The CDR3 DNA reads TGTGCCAGCAGCGTAGTGGCTAGCGGGAGTAGTGCGCAGTACTTC. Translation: CASSVVASGSSAQYF.

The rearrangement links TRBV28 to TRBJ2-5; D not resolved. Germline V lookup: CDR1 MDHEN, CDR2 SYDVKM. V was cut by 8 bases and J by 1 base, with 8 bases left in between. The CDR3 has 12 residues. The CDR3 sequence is CASQRFQETQYF. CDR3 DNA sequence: TGTGCCAGCCAGCGCTTCCAAGAGACCCAGTACTTC.

The CDR3 spells CASSTGPAPPVEQYF. CDR3 nucleotides: TGTGCCAGCAGTACCGGACCGGCCCCGCCGGTCGAGCAGTACTTC. V and J are TRBV6-5 and TRBJ2-7, with unresolved D. CDR3 length: 15 residues. The V end lost 5 bases, the J end lost 6 bases, and 20 bases lay between the germline ends. Germline CDR1 MNHEY, CDR2 SVGAGI.

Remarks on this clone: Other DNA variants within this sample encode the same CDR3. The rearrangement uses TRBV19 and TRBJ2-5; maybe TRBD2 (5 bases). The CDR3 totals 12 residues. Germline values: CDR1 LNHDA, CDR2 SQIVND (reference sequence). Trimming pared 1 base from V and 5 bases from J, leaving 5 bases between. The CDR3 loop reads CASSIGGETQYF. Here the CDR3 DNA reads TGTGCCAGTAGTATAGGAGGGGAGACCCAGTACTTC.

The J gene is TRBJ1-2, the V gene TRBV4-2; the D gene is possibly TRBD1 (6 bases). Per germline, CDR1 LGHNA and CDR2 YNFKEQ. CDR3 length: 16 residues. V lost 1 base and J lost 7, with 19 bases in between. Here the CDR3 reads CASSQGQTGPYTGYTF. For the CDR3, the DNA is TGTGCCAGCAGCCAAGGCCAGACAGGTCCATATACTGGCTACACCTTC.

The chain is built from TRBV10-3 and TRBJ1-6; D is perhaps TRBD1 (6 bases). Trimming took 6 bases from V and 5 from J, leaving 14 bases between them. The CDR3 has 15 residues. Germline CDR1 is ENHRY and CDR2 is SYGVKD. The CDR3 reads CAIRGPGADNSPLHF. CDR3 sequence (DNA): TGTGCCATCAGGGGGCCGGGGGCGGATAATTCACCCCTCCACTTT.

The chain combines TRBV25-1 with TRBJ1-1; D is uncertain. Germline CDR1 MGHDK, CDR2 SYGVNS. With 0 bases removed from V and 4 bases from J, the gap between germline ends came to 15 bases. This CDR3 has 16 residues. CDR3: CASSEYGQVAATEAFF. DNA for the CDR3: TGTGCCAGCAGTGAATATGGGCAGGTCGCGGCCACTGAAGCTTTCTTT.

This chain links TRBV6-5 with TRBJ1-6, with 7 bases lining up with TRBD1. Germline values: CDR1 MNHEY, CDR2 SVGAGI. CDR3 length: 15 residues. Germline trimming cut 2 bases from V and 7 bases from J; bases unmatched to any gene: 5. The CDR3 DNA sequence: TGTGCCAGCAGTTACCAAGGGGGCATCAATTCACCCCTCCACTTT. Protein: CASSYQGGINSPLHF.

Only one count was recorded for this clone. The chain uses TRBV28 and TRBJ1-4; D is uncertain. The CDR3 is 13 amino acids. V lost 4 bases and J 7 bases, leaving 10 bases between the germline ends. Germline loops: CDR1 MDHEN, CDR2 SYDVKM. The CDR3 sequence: CASSYGVAEKLFF. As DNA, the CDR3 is TGTGCCAGCAGTTATGGCGTTGCTGAAAAACTGTTTTTT.

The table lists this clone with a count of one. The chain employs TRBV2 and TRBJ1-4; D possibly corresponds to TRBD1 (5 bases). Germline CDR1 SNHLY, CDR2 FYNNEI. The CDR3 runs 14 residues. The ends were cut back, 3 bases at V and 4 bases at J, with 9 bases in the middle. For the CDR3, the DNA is TGTGCCAGCAGTGATATGGGGGTTAATGAAAAACTGTTTTTT. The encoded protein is CASSDMGVNEKLFF. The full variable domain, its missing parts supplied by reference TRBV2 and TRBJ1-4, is EPEVTQTPSHQVTQMGQEVILRCVPISNHLYFYWYRQILGQKVEFLVSFYNNEISEKSEIFDDQFSVERPDGSNFTLKIRSTKLEDSAMYFCASSDMGVNEKLFFGSGTQLSVL.

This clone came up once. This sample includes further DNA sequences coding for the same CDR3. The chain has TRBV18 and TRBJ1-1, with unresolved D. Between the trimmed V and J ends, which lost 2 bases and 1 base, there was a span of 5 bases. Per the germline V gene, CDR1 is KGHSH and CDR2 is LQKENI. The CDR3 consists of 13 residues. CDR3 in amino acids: CASSPGENTEAFF. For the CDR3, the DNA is TGTGCCAGCTCACCAGGGGAGAACACTGAAGCTTTCTTT.

Here the CDR3 DNA reads TGTGCCAGCCAGGGGTATGCTTCTGGAAACACCATATATTTT. Its translation: CASQGYASGNTIYF. The chain uses TRBV10-3 and TRBJ1-3; TRBD1 is a possible D gene (6 bases). CDR3 length: 14 residues. The ends were cut back, 10 bases at V and 1 base at J, with 14 bases in the middle. Germline V gives CDR1 ENHRY, CDR2 SYGVKD.

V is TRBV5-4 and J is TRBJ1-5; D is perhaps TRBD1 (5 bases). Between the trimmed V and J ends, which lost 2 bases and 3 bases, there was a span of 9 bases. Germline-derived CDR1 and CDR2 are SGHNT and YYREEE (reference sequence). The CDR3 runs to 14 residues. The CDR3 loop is CASSFQGFNQPQHF. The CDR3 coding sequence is TGTGCCAGCAGCTTCCAGGGTTTCAATCAGCCCCAGCATTTT.

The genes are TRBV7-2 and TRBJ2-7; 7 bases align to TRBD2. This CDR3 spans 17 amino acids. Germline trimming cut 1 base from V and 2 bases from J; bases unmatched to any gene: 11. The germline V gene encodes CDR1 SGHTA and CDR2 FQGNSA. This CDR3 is CASSLVGGSRIAYEQYF. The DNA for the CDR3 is TGTGCCAGCAGCTTAGTCGGCGGGAGTCGGATTGCCTACGAGCAGTACTTC.

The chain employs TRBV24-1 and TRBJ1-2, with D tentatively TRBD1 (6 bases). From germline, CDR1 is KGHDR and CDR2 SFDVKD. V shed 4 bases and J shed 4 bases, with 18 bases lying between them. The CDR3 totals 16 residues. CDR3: CATSDGKTGLGYGYTF. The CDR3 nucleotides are TGTGCCACCAGTGACGGGAAAACAGGGCTTGGCTATGGCTACACCTTC.